Listed here are 10 T cell receptor beta chains from one sample, sequenced in a study of T cell responses to AZD1222 COVID-19 vaccine. Produced via immunoSEQ multiplex PCR; TCRdb's table is partial and in-frame only. The sample holds more than 100,000 clones, about 93% seen once. The material sequenced was peripheral blood, taken 28 days after the second AZD1222 dose. The receptors originated from an adult who received the AZD1222 COVID-19 vaccine.

The gene calls are TRBV12-5 and TRBJ1-5; D might be TRBD1 (6 bases). CDR3 size: 17 residues. The V and J ends lost 2 bases and 3 bases respectively, with 17 bases between them. Germline V gives CDR1 LGHNT, CDR2 FRNRAP. As DNA, the CDR3 is TGTGCTAGTGGTTTGACACAGGGTTTCGGTGACAATCAGCCCCAGCATTTT. It translates to CASGLTQGFGDNQPQHF.

This rearrangement joins TRBV7-2 to TRBJ1-5; D might be TRBD1 (6 bases). CDR3 length: 12 amino acids. Germline V lookup: CDR1 SGHTA, CDR2 FQGNSA. Trimming removed 5 bases from V and 5 bases from J, with 7 bases in between. CDR3 loop: CASSTGHQPQHF. For the CDR3, the DNA is TGTGCCAGCAGCACAGGGCATCAGCCCCAGCATTTT.

The V gene is TRBV6-2 or TRBV6-3, the J gene TRBJ2-7; tentative D call: TRBD1 (5 bases). V lost 2 bases and J lost 2, with 13 bases in between. This CDR3 has 15 residues. Looked up from germline, CDR1 is MNHEY and CDR2 is SVGEGT. As DNA, the CDR3 is TGTGCCAGCAGTTACCTCCTTGACAGCCCCTACGAGCAGTACTTC. Translated, it gives CASSYLLDSPYEQYF.

In DNA, the CDR3 is TGCGCCAGCAGCCAAGATTCCGGGGAGCGGGGGGGAGACACAGATACGCAGTATTTT. As protein: CASSQDSGERGGDTDTQYF. V and J are TRBV4-3 and TRBJ2-3; 10 nucleotides align to TRBD2. CDR3 size: 19 residues. V lost 0 bases and J lost 2; bases outside the gene matches: 11. Germline V gives CDR1 LGHNA, CDR2 YSLEER.

CDR3 in DNA: TGCGCCAGCAGCCCCGGACAGGGAGTAGGTCAGCCCCAGCATTTT. The encoded protein is CASSPGQGVGQPQHF. The chain joins TRBV5-1 to TRBJ1-5, with 8 bases identical to TRBD1. CDR1 is SGHRS and CDR2 is YFSETQ in the germline V gene. Unmatched junction bases numbered 9, after V lost 4 bases and J lost 6 bases. The length of the CDR3 is 15 residues.

V and J are TRBV7-9 and TRBJ2-7; weak D call: TRBD2 (5 bases). The CDR3 extends over 12 amino acids. Germline V gives CDR1 SEHNR, CDR2 FQNEAQ (reference sequence). Trimming shortened V by 4 bases and J by 4 bases, and 8 bases separated the two germline ends. The CDR3 loop reads CASSSWEYEQYF. For the CDR3, the DNA is TGTGCCAGCAGCTCCTGGGAGTACGAGCAGTACTTC.

The rearrangement joins TRBV6-1 to TRBJ1-6; 8 bases are shared with TRBD1. The CDR3 is made up of 15 amino acids. CDR1 and CDR2 (germline): MNHNS, SASEGT. With V trimmed by 3 bases and J by 6 bases, 4 bases remained unmatched. The CDR3 here is CASSEAGGFNSPLHF. DNA of the CDR3: TGTGCCAGCAGTGAGGCAGGGGGCTTTAATTCACCCCTCCACTTT.

The chain employs TRBV6-1 and TRBJ1-1; D not resolved. This CDR3 contains 16 residues. The V end lost 2 bases, the J end lost 0 bases, and 13 bases lay between the germline ends. Germline CDR1 MNHNS, CDR2 SASEGT. The CDR3 reads CASSESLGRMNTEAFF. Here the CDR3 DNA reads TGTGCCAGCAGTGAATCGTTGGGAAGAATGAACACTGAAGCTTTCTTT.

V gene TRBV6-5 combines with J gene TRBJ2-7, with D possibly matching TRBD2 (5 bases). V was pared by 10 bases and J by 0 bases, with 16 bases between. The CDR3 loop spans 14 amino acids. CDR1 MNHEY and CDR2 SVGAGI come from the germline V gene. The CDR3 sequence: CATSSTASSYEQYF. In DNA form, the CDR3 reads TGTGCCACTAGCTCGACCGCGAGCTCCTACGAGCAGTACTTC.

In its sample, this clone was seen once. V and J are TRBV7-9 and TRBJ2-4; 8 bases are a match to TRBD2. Germline trimming cut 5 bases from V and 3 bases from J; bases unmatched to any gene: 6. Germline lookup yields CDR1 SEHNR and CDR2 FQNEAQ (reference sequence). This CDR3 comprises 15 residues. CDR3 amino acids: CASSPLLADKNIQYF. For the CDR3, the DNA is TGTGCCAGCAGCCCCCTACTAGCGGACAAAAACATTCAGTACTTC.